What follows are 4 T cell receptor beta chains derived from one specimen sequenced in a study of blood T cell repertoires in COVID-19. Sequencing used immunoSEQ multiplex PCR; TCRdb keeps in-frame clones, though not all of them. This repertoire shows 250,000 to 350,000 clones, about nine tenths found once; its top ten account for about 2.3%. Material: peripheral blood. The receptors here all came from a man younger than 35 with active or convalescent COVID-19.

The chain joins TRBV6-5 to TRBJ1-1; TRBD1 aligns across 8 bases. This CDR3 is 13 amino acids long. The germline V gene encodes CDR1 MNHEY and CDR2 SVGAGI. Trimming took 4 bases from V and 5 from J; bases not matched to a gene: 3. CDR3 sequence reads: CASSSRQGTEAFF. Here the CDR3 DNA reads TGTGCCAGCAGTTCCCGACAGGGGACTGAAGCTTTCTTT.

The chain carries TRBV19 and TRBJ2-7, with 9 nucleotides matching TRBD2. J was trimmed by 6 bases and V by 2 bases; bases with no gene match: 5. The length of the CDR3 is 14 residues. CDR1 and CDR2 from the germline V gene are LNHDA and SQIVND (reference sequence). As DNA, the CDR3 is TGTGCCAGTAGTATAACTAGCGGGCCGGTCGAGCAGTACTTC. Its protein is CASSITSGPVEQYF.

This rearrangement joins TRBV10-2 to TRBJ2-3, with D perhaps matching TRBD2 (5 bases). Germline V gene lookup returns CDR1 WSHSY and CDR2 SAAADI. The CDR3 covers 13 residues. Trimming pared 6 bases from V and 4 bases from J, leaving 11 bases between. The CDR3 sequence is CASRTLLADTQYF. CDR3 bases: TGCGCCAGCAGGACCCTACTAGCAGATACGCAGTATTTT.

The V and J genes are TRBV5-1 and TRBJ2-7; 9 bases are shared with TRBD1. CDR3 length: 16 residues. V dropped 4 bases and J dropped 3; count of bases not matched to a gene: 11. Germline assignment: CDR1 SGHRS and CDR2 YFSETQ. The DNA of the CDR3 is TGCGCCAGCAGCCTAGCTCCGGGACAGGGTGTCTACGAGCAGTACTTC. As protein: CASSLAPGQGVYEQYF.